Following are 19 T cell receptor beta chains from one sample sequenced in a study of blood T cell repertoires in COVID-19. The protocol was immunoSEQ multiplex PCR, while the TCRdb copy is restricted to in-frame clones and leaves out a portion. This table has 400,000 to 550,000 clones, around 88% appearing once. The sequenced material came from peripheral blood. The source of these receptors is a woman aged 30 to 39 with acute or convalescent COVID-19.

The V and J genes are TRBV5-1 and TRBJ1-4; D remains unclear. Germline V gene sequence: CDR1 SGHRS, CDR2 YFSETQ. Trimming shortened V by 2 bases and J by 4 bases, and 6 bases separated the two germline ends. CDR3 size: 13 residues. The CDR3, as DNA: TGCGCCAGCAGCTTCGGGGTTAATGAAAAACTGTTTTTT. This encodes CASSFGVNEKLFF.

V is TRBV28 and J is TRBJ1-5, with D hard to call. The CDR3 is 15 residues long. CDR1 and CDR2 from the germline V gene are MDHEN and SYDVKM. Trimming left V 1 base short and J 4 bases short, with 11 bases between. The CDR3 region has the DNA TGTGCCAGCAGTTTATTAGGTCGGGGAAATCAGCCCCAGCATTTT. Its protein product is CASSLLGRGNQPQHF.

The chain couples TRBV3-1 (or the pseudogene TRBV3-2) to TRBJ1-5; no firm D call. With 4 bases removed from V and 9 bases from J, the gap between germline ends came to 7 bases. The CDR3 contains 11 residues. Germline V gene lookup returns CDR1 LGHDT and CDR2 YNNKEL (reference sequence). The CDR3 region has the DNA TGTGCCAGCAGCCCAACAACGCCCCAGCATTTT. The encoded protein is CASSPTTPQHF.

The rearrangement uses TRBV6-5 and TRBJ2-7; D remains ambiguous. The CDR3 has 15 amino acids. Germline V gene sequence: CDR1 MNHEY, CDR2 SVGAGI. The ends were cut back, 4 bases at V and 2 bases at J, with 15 bases in the middle. The DNA for the CDR3 is TGTGCCAGCAGTTCAAATACAGTCTCCACCTACGAGCAGTACTTC. Amino acid sequence: CASSSNTVSTYEQYF.

The chain uses TRBV18 and TRBJ2-7, with 9 bases fitting TRBD1. The CDR3 loop spans 16 amino acids. The trim removed 3 bases at V and 5 bases at J, leaving 11 bases unmatched. Germline V gives CDR1 KGHSH, CDR2 LQKENI. DNA for the CDR3: TGTGCCAGCTCACCTCTAGTCGGACAGGGGACCCACGAGCAGTACTTC. Amino acid sequence: CASSPLVGQGTHEQYF.

This chain uses TRBV7-2 with TRBJ2-1; no definite D call. Germline-derived CDR1 and CDR2 are SGHTA and FQGNSA. The V gene lost 5 bases and the J gene lost 8 bases, with 16 bases spanning the gap. The CDR3 is made up of 14 amino acids. The DNA of the CDR3 is TGTGCCAGCAGCACAACTGTTGACTTTGATGAGCAGTTCTTC. Translated: CASSTTVDFDEQFF.

The chain recombines TRBV5-8 with TRBJ1-2, with 9 bases identical to TRBD1. Germline CDR1 SGHTS, CDR2 YDEGEE. Trimming at V came to 2 bases and at J to 2 bases, leaving 4 bases not matched to a gene. The CDR3 contains 15 residues. This CDR3 is CASSLGTGQNYGYTF. In DNA form, the CDR3 reads TGTGCCAGCAGCTTAGGGACAGGGCAAAACTATGGCTACACCTTC.

V and J are TRBV27 and TRBJ2-7; D not resolved. The CDR3 runs 14 residues. With 3 bases removed from V and 0 bases from J, the gap between germline ends came to 9 bases. CDR1 MNHEY and CDR2 SMNVEV come from the germline V gene (reference sequence). CDR3 amino acids: CASSFSRFSYEQYF. For the CDR3, the DNA is TGTGCCAGCAGTTTTTCTAGGTTCTCCTACGAGCAGTACTTC.

The genes are TRBV27 and TRBJ2-2, with a possible D match to TRBD1 (6 bases). Germline V CDR1 and CDR2: MNHEY, SMNVEV (reference sequence). This CDR3 region has 13 residues. V lost 5 bases to trimming and J lost 7 bases, with 11 bases between them. The CDR3 loop reads CASSAYRVGELFF. As DNA, the CDR3 is TGTGCCAGCAGTGCCTACAGGGTCGGGGAGCTGTTTTTT.

The V call is TRBV6-1, the J call TRBJ1-5, with 9 bases that match TRBD1. Per the germline V gene, CDR1 is MNHNS and CDR2 is SASEGT. The CDR3 length is 15 residues. The V segment lost 0 bases and the J segment 4 bases; nucleotides outside the gene matches: 1. Here the CDR3 reads CASSEAGTGNQPQHF. The CDR3, as DNA: TGTGCCAGCAGTGAAGCGGGGACAGGGAATCAGCCCCAGCATTTT.

The chain combines TRBV28 with TRBJ2-1; 12 bases are shared with TRBD2. The CDR3 has 19 residues. Per the germline V gene, CDR1 is MDHEN and CDR2 is SYDVKM. V lost 3 bases, J lost 2 bases, and 11 bases stayed unmatched. DNA of the CDR3: TGTGCCAGCAGTTTGGTGTGGCTAGCGGGGGGGCATCCCTACAATGAGCAGTTCTTC. Amino acids: CASSLVWLAGGHPYNEQFF.

The chain recombines TRBV7-6 with TRBJ2-3; 7 bases line up with TRBD2. The junction had 6 bases not matched to a gene; V was cut back by 5 bases and J by 10 bases. Germline CDR1 SGHVS, CDR2 FNYEAQ. The CDR3 has 12 residues. CDR3 sequence: CASSNSGGAQYF. CDR3 DNA: TGTGCCAGCAGCAATTCGGGGGGTGCGCAGTATTTT.

The J gene is TRBJ2-7, the V gene TRBV5-6; no clear D. V was trimmed by 2 bases and J by 2 bases, leaving 11 bases between them. Germline V CDR1 and CDR2: SGHDT, YYEEEE. CDR3 length: 14 amino acids. The CDR3 protein is CASSFETFPYEQYF. The CDR3 DNA is TGTGCCAGCAGCTTTGAGACATTCCCCTACGAGCAGTACTTC. The entire variable domain, with the rest obtained from reference TRBV5-6 and TRBJ2-7, is as follows: DAGVTQSPTHLIKTRGQQVTLRCSPKSGHDTVSWYQQALGQGPQFIFQYYEEEERQRGNFPDRFSGHQFPNYSSELNVNALLLGDSALYLCASSFETFPYEQYFGPGTRLTVT.

V and J are TRBV28 and TRBJ1-3; D unclear. CDR1 and CDR2 from the germline V gene are MDHEN and SYDVKM. V was cut by 1 base and J by 1 base, with 8 bases left in between. The CDR3 loop spans 15 amino acids. The CDR3 DNA is TGTGCCAGCAGTTTATCACGGGTTTCTGGAAACACCATATATTTT. Translated, it gives CASSLSRVSGNTIYF.

The genes are TRBV10-2 and TRBJ2-1, with 12 bases aligning to TRBD2. The germline V gene encodes CDR1 WSHSY and CDR2 SAAADI. The trim removed 4 bases at V and 13 bases at J, leaving 14 bases unmatched. This CDR3 spans 16 amino acids. The CDR3 sequence is CASSAWGLAGHGGQFF. The CDR3 DNA reads TGCGCCAGCAGTGCTTGGGGACTAGCGGGCCATGGGGGACAGTTCTTC.

The J gene is TRBJ2-1, the V gene TRBV9; 7 nucleotides match TRBD1. Germline CDR1 and CDR2: SGDLS and YYNGEE. V lost 2 bases and J lost 8; bases outside the gene matches: 4. There are 13 residues in the CDR3. CDR3 sequence reads: CASSVTGPHEQFF. The CDR3 region has the DNA TGTGCCAGCAGCGTGACAGGGCCCCATGAGCAGTTCTTC. Combining the CDR3 with reference TRBV9 and TRBJ2-1 gives the whole variable domain DSGVTQTPKHLITATGQRVTLRCSPRSGDLSVYWYQQSLDQGLQFLIQYYNGEERAKGNILERFSAQQFPDLHSELNLSSLELGDSALYFCASSVTGPHEQFFGPGTRLTVL.

This chain joins TRBV30 and TRBJ2-3, with 14 bases lining up with TRBD2. Germline CDR1 reads GTSNPN; CDR2 reads SVGIG (reference sequence). V shed 1 base, J shed 3 bases, and the junction held 6 bases outside the gene matches. The CDR3 loop spans 17 amino acids. The CDR3 region is CAWSAVGLAGVTDTQYF. The CDR3 nucleotides are TGTGCCTGGAGTGCCGTGGGACTAGCGGGGGTAACAGATACGCAGTATTTT.

CDR3 in amino acids: CASSITSGGNIQYF. The CDR3 bases are TGTGCCAGTAGTATAACGAGCGGGGGAAACATTCAGTACTTC. The chain uses TRBV19 and TRBJ2-4, with 8 nucleotides matching TRBD2. The junction had 3 bases not matched to a gene; V was cut back by 2 bases and J by 6 bases. The CDR3 is 14 residues long. Germline loops: CDR1 LNHDA, CDR2 SQIVND (reference sequence).

This clone came up a few times. Other nucleotide sequences in the sample specify the same CDR3. J is TRBJ1-5 and V is TRBV4-1; D gene unclear. CDR1 and CDR2 from the germline V gene are MGHRA and YSYEKL. This CDR3 has 13 amino acids. V was clipped by 0 bases and J by 5 bases, with 5 bases between them. CDR3 nucleotides: TGCGCCAGCAGCCAAGAACGGGATCAGCCCCAGCATTTT. It specifies CASSQERDQPQHF.